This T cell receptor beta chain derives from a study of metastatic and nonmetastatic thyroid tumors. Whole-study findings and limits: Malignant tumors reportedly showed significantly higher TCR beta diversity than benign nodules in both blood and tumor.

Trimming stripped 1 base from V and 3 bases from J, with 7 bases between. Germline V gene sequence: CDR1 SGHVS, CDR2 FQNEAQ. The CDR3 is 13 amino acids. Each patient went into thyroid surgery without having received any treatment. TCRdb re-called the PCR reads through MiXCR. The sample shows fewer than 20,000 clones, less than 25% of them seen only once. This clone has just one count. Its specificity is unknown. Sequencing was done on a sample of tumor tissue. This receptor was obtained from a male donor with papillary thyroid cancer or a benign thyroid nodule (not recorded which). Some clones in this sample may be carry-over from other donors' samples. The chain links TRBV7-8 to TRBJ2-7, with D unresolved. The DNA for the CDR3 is TGTGCCAGCAGCTTAGGAACAGTCTACGAGCAGTACTTC. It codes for CASSLGTVYEQYF. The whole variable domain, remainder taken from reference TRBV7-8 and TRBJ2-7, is GAGVSQSPRYKVAKRGQDVALRCDPISGHVSLFWYQQALGQGPEFLTYFQNEAQLDKSGLPSDRFFAERPEGSVSTLKIQRTQQEDSAVYLCASSLGTVYEQYFGPGTRLTVT.